This TCR beta chain was recovered during a study of post-analysis software for immune sequencing data. General study findings and limits: Under the F measure, samples that were prepared in one batch clustered strongly together. Patients used about five TRBV segments, including TRBV5-6, TRBV5-1 and TRBV20-1, more often than controls.

Each TCR beta cDNA library carried unique molecular identifiers. The yield from roughly 1 to 10 million T cells was 500,000 or so cDNA molecules in total. TCRdb recomputed calls from the PCR reads with MiXCR, one row per CDR3 protein. The sample lists 160,000 or so distinct CDR3 sequences; 35% to 40% were seen once. The CDR3 is 17 residues long. Trimming cost V 5 bases and J 2 bases; bases outside gene matches: 12. CDR1 MNHEY and CDR2 SMNVEV come from the germline V gene (reference sequence). For this clonotype: Its antigen remains unidentified.

The chain combines TRBV27 with TRBJ1-5; 7 bases line up with TRBD1. The TCR originated in a girl aged 5 to 17 with multiple sclerosis. Sequencing was performed on blood, taken after autologous hematopoietic stem cell transplantation. The CDR3 sequence: CASSPTGSLVGNQPQHF. CDR3 nucleotide sequence: TGTGCCAGCAGTCCGACAGGGAGTCTGGTGGGCAATCAGCCCCAGCATTTT.